This T cell receptor (beta chain) is from a study of blood T cell repertoires in COVID-19. Study-level information: From T cells, B-cell-depleted T cells, or PBMCs came the material, which was cDNA or gDNA.

Per the original methods: How many nucleated cells were present was estimated from reference gene primer amplification. Libraries were prepared by immunoSEQ multiplex PCR; TCRdb keeps only in-frame clonotypes and omits some of them. The D gene and trimming were derived from the DNA, and the V and J assignments and clone size from that table. Here the sample spans about 220,000 clones, roughly four fifths being singletons. This clone has only one observation. Germline V gene lookup returns CDR1 SGHNT and CDR2 YYREEE (reference sequence). Trimming removed 4 bases from V and 1 base from J, with 11 bases in between. The CDR3 has 14 amino acids.

Specimen: peripheral blood. The sequence came from a woman in her sixties or seventies with acute or convalescent COVID-19. The genes are TRBV5-4 and TRBJ1-1; no reliable D call. Here the CDR3 reads CASSSRTANTEAFF. Written as DNA, the CDR3 is TGTGCCAGCAGCAGCCGAACAGCGAACACTGAAGCTTTCTTT. Full variable domain (missing parts from reference TRBV5-4 and TRBJ1-1): ETGVTQSPTHLIKTRGQQVTLRCSSQSGHNTVSWYQQALGQGPQFIFQYYREEENGRGNFPPRFSGLQFPNYSSELNVNALELDDSALYLCASSSRTANTEAFFGQGTRLTVV.